The 30 T cell receptor beta chains listed next were all sequenced from one sample in a study of T cells in Graves' hyperthyroidism and ophthalmopathy. Authors of the study amplified TCR beta CDR3 regions from RNA transcripts. RT-PCR in the first round (using the HTBI primer set) targeted the TCR CDR3. TCRdb reprocessed the multiplex PCR reads with MiXCR, giving one entry per CDR3 protein. Of some 620,000 distinct CDR3 sequences listed, around 15% are singletons. The sequenced sample was blood. All receptors derive from a woman in her 30s with Graves' hyperthyroidism.

This clonotype was seen ten or more times. As DNA, the CDR3 is TGTGCCATCAGTGACTCCTATAGACAGACCTACGAGCAGTACTTC. It translates to CAISDSYRQTYEQYF. The chain is built from TRBV10-3 and TRBJ2-7; D perhaps matches TRBD1 (5 bases). V gave up 3 bases and J gave up 2 bases, with 14 bases separating them. The CDR3 covers 15 residues. Per the germline V gene, CDR1 is ENHRY and CDR2 is SYGVKD.

This clonotype has just a few counts. This chain connects TRBV28 to TRBJ1-3, with D tentatively TRBD1 (6 bases). V shed 3 bases and J shed 0 bases, with 9 bases lying between them. The CDR3 runs 15 residues. Looked up from germline, CDR1 is MDHEN and CDR2 is SYDVKM. The CDR3 region is CASSFRGSSGNTIYF. Written as DNA, the CDR3 is TGTGCCAGCAGTTTTAGGGGGAGCTCTGGAAACACCATATATTTT.

This clonotype was counted many times. This chain links TRBV7-8 with TRBJ2-5, with 11 bases fitting TRBD2. This CDR3 region has 18 residues. V lost 5 bases, J lost 5 bases, and 16 bases stayed unmatched. The germline V gene encodes CDR1 SGHVS and CDR2 FQNEAQ. The CDR3 DNA follows: TGTGCCAGCAGCCTGAAGGGACTAGCGGTGTTGGGAGGGGAGACCCAGTACTTC. Residues: CASSLKGLAVLGGETQYF. Based on the CDR3 plus reference TRBV7-8 and TRBJ2-5, the full variable domain is GAGVSQSPRYKVAKRGQDVALRCDPISGHVSLFWYQQALGQGPEFLTYFQNEAQLDKSGLPSDRFFAERPEGSVSTLKIQRTQQEDSAVYLCASSLKGLAVLGGETQYFGPGTRLLVL.

This clonotype was picked up a small number of times. The rearrangement links TRBV6-9 to TRBJ1-4; 8 positions agree with TRBD1. The V and J ends lost 0 bases and 8 bases, in that order; junction bases with no gene match: 5. CDR1 and CDR2 from the germline V gene are MNHGY and SVAAGI. The CDR3 runs 15 residues. The CDR3, as DNA: TGTGCCAGCAGTTATTCGACAGGGGCTGGGGAAAAACTGTTTTTT. Its translation: CASSYSTGAGEKLFF.

This clonotype was observed many times. V is TRBV2 and J is TRBJ1-4; D is unclear. CDR1 is SNHLY, CDR2 FYNNEI, per germline. There are 11 residues in the CDR3. Trimming left V 3 bases short and J 8 bases short, with 4 bases between. CDR3 sequence (DNA): TGTGCCAGCAGTGATGGGGAAAAACTGTTTTTT. This sequence encodes CASSDGEKLFF.

This clonotype was observed at least ten times. The chain has TRBV28 and TRBJ2-1; tentatively, D is TRBD1 (6 bases). Germline V gene lookup returns CDR1 MDHEN and CDR2 SYDVKM. The CDR3 totals 15 residues. The V end was cut by 1 base, the J end by 6 bases, with 13 bases between. The CDR3 DNA sequence: TGTGCCAGCAGTTTATCCAGGGGATTATTCAATGAGCAGTTCTTC. Protein product: CASSLSRGLFNEQFF.

Here the CDR3 DNA reads TGCGCCAGCAGCCTTCTAGCGGGAGGACTCTACAATGAGCAGTTCTTC. This translates into CASSLLAGGLYNEQFF. The chain has TRBV4-1 and TRBJ2-1, with 11 bases matching TRBD2. The V and J ends lost 4 bases and 3 bases, in that order; junction bases with no gene match: 5. Per the germline V gene, CDR1 is MGHRA and CDR2 is YSYEKL. The CDR3 extends over 16 amino acids.

A few counts support this clonotype. V gene TRBV15 combines with J gene TRBJ2-7, with 10 bases that match TRBD2. The V segment lost 3 bases and the J segment 0 bases; nucleotides outside the gene matches: 5. The CDR3 totals 16 residues. Germline CDR1 is LNHNV and CDR2 is YYDKDF (reference sequence). CDR3 DNA sequence: TGTGCCACCAGCAGCACTACTAGCGGGGTCTCCTACGAGCAGTACTTC. This encodes CATSSTTSGVSYEQYF.

Many counts were recorded for this clonotype. The chain couples TRBV5-1 to TRBJ2-3; D may correspond to TRBD1 or TRBD2 (5 bases each). V gave up 1 base and J gave up 4 bases, with 13 bases separating them. The CDR3 covers 15 residues. Germline CDR1 reads SGHRS; CDR2 reads YFSETQ. The CDR3 here is CASSLHGTPSDTQYF. CDR3 DNA sequence: TGCGCCAGCAGCTTGCACGGGACCCCTTCAGATACGCAGTATTTT.

The chain uses TRBV15 and TRBJ1-3; TRBD1 is a possible D gene (6 bases). This CDR3 is 15 amino acids long. Per germline, CDR1 LNHNV and CDR2 YYDKDF (reference sequence). V lost 0 bases and J lost 4, with 10 bases in between. CDR3 amino acids: CATSRDPGVGNTIYF. The DNA for the CDR3 is TGTGCCACCAGCAGAGATCCAGGGGTCGGAAACACCATATATTTT. The variable domain in full, completed from reference TRBV15 and TRBJ1-3, reads DAMVIQNPRYQVTQFGKPVTLSCSQTLNHNVMYWYQQKSSQAPKLLFHYYDKDFNNEADTPDNFQSRRPNTSFCFLDIRSPGLGDTAMYLCATSRDPGVGNTIYFGEGSWLTVV.

CDR3 residues: CASSFDLAGAGADTQYF. The CDR3, as DNA: TGTGCCAGCAGCTTCGACCTCGCCGGGGCGGGAGCCGATACGCAGTATTTT. The chain recombines TRBV5-6 with TRBJ2-3; 7 bases match TRBD2. The V gene's germline CDR1 is SGHDT and CDR2 YYEEEE. V lost 2 bases, J lost 6 bases, and 15 bases stayed unmatched. The CDR3 has 17 residues.

The rearrangement links TRBV28 to TRBJ2-1, with D maybe TRBD2 (5 bases). Germline V lookup: CDR1 MDHEN, CDR2 SYDVKM. The V gene lost 4 bases and the J gene lost 10 bases, with 11 bases spanning the gap. This CDR3 has 12 residues. The CDR3 region is CASSSGNREQFF. The CDR3 coding sequence is TGTGCCAGCAGTTCGGGGAATAGAGAGCAGTTCTTC.

This clonotype was observed at least ten times. The genes are TRBV27 and TRBJ2-1; 9 bases line up with TRBD1. Germline V lookup: CDR1 MNHEY, CDR2 SMNVEV (reference sequence). The CDR3 runs to 16 residues. The J segment lost 4 bases and the V segment lost 5 bases, leaving 9 bases of the junction unmatched. In DNA, the CDR3 is TGTGCCAGCAGTGTCCCGGGACAGGGAGCTTACAATGAGCAGTTCTTC. Translated, it gives CASSVPGQGAYNEQFF.

The table lists this clonotype with a few counts. This chain uses TRBV20-1 with TRBJ2-7; unclear D gene. The CDR3 spans 11 residues. V was pared by 6 bases and J by 3 bases, with 9 bases between. Looked up from germline, CDR1 is DFQATT and CDR2 is SNEGSKA (reference sequence). The CDR3 nucleotides read TGCAGTGCCCCGGACGGCTACGAGCAGTACTTC. Encoded protein: CSAPDGYEQYF.

The sample holds a few counts of this clonotype. The chain uses TRBV24-1 and TRBJ2-2, with D maybe TRBD1 (6 bases). Trimming took off 9 bases at V and 1 base at J, with 8 bases between the two ends. Germline CDR1 reads KGHDR; CDR2 reads SFDVKD. The CDR3 consists of 13 residues. The CDR3 sequence is CATRRGNTGELFF. The CDR3 nucleotides are TGTGCCACCCGCAGGGGGAACACCGGGGAGCTGTTTTTT.

This clonotype was observed at least ten times. The rearrangement uses TRBV2 and TRBJ2-3; D gene uncertain. The CDR3 is 12 amino acids. Germline loops: CDR1 SNHLY, CDR2 FYNNEI. V lost 8 bases, J lost 3 bases, and 9 bases lay in between. The CDR3 DNA reads as TGTGCCAGCGCGTATGAAACAGATACGCAGTATTTT. As protein: CASAYETDTQYF. Looking up the rest from reference TRBV2 and TRBJ2-3 gives the full variable domain: EPEVTQTPSHQVTQMGQEVILRCVPISNHLYFYWYRQILGQKVEFLVSFYNNEISEKSEIFDDQFSVERPDGSNFTLKIRSTKLEDSAMYFCASAYETDTQYFGPGTRLTVL.

In this sample, this clonotype turned up many times. The chain recombines TRBV30 with TRBJ2-7; unclear D gene. This CDR3 is built from 12 residues. V was clipped by 4 bases and J by 2 bases, with 9 bases between them. The germline V gene encodes CDR1 GTSNPN and CDR2 SVGIG (reference sequence). The CDR3: CAWMGQTYEQYF. For the CDR3, the DNA is TGTGCCTGGATGGGTCAGACCTACGAGCAGTACTTC.

This clonotype was recorded once. The chain uses TRBV19 and TRBJ1-2, with D tentatively TRBD1 (5 bases). From germline, CDR1 is LNHDA and CDR2 SQIVND (reference sequence). The CDR3 is 18 amino acids. V shed 3 bases and J shed 3 bases, with 23 bases lying between them. CDR3 protein: CASSIIGRPGRPYYGYTF. The CDR3 DNA sequence: TGTGCCAGTAGTATTATTGGAAGGCCAGGGAGGCCATACTATGGCTACACCTTC.

As for this clonotype: One end of the junction does not line up with germline, which may come from a read error. V and J are TRBV5-1 and TRBJ2-3; weak D call: TRBD1 (6 bases). The CDR3 has 14 residues. Per the germline V gene, CDR1 is SGHRS and CDR2 is YFSETQ. CDR3 loop: CASSPWDTTDTQCF. In DNA form, the CDR3 reads TGCGCCAGCAGCCCCTGGGACACCACAGATACGCAGTGTTTT. The whole variable domain, remainder taken from reference TRBV5-1 and TRBJ2-3, is KAGVTQTPRYLIKTRGQQVTLSCSPISGHRSVSWYQQTPGQGLQFLFEYFSETQRNKGNFPGRFSGRQFSNSRSEMNVSTLELGDSALYLCASSPWDTTDTQCFGPGTRLTVL.

Turning to this clonotype: A much larger clone differs from this one at a single base, so this may be a read error. The chain has TRBV28 and TRBJ1-2, with TRBD1 identical over 10 bases. CDR3 length: 13 residues. Germline V lookup: CDR1 MDHEN, CDR2 SYDVKM. V lost 10 bases to trimming and J lost 3 bases; unmatched junction nucleotides: 5. For the CDR3, the DNA is TGTGCCAACAGGGACAGGGGTGACTATGGCTACACCTTC. Translation: CANRDRGDYGYTF.

The chain joins TRBV7-2 to TRBJ2-5, with TRBD2 matching 9 bases. Germline values: CDR1 SGHTA, CDR2 FQGNSA. This CDR3 is 14 amino acids long. Trimming cost V 10 bases and J 4 bases; bases outside gene matches: 10. CDR3: CATRERGALETQYF. The DNA of the CDR3 is TGTGCCACCAGGGAGCGGGGGGCTCTAGAGACCCAGTACTTC. Complete variable domain (other parts from reference TRBV7-2 and TRBJ2-5): GAGVSQSPSNKVTEKGKDVELRCDPISGHTALYWYRQSLGQGLEFLIYFQGNSAPDKSGLPSDRFSAERTGGSVSTLTIQRTQQEDSAVYLCATRERGALETQYFGPGTRLLVL.

CDR3 sequence reads: CASSLSGTGISGEQYF. Here the CDR3 DNA reads TGTGCCAGCAGCTTGAGCGGGACAGGGATTTCGGGCGAGCAGTACTTC. The chain recombines TRBV7-6 with TRBJ2-7; 9 bases align to TRBD1. The CDR3 is 16 amino acids. The germline V gene encodes CDR1 SGHVS and CDR2 FNYEAQ. Trimming took 3 bases from V and 6 from J; bases not matched to a gene: 12.

This clonotype appeared many times. The chain carries TRBV28 and TRBJ1-1; 7 bases are a match to TRBD1. V trimming: 5 bases; J trimming: 0 bases; junction bases outside the gene matches: 6. The CDR3 covers 15 residues. The V gene's germline CDR1 is MDHEN and CDR2 SYDVKM. The CDR3 sequence is CASSPGTALNTEAFF. The CDR3 DNA follows: TGTGCCAGCAGTCCTGGGACAGCCCTGAACACTGAAGCTTTCTTT.

This clonotype was observed a few times. The V and J genes are TRBV19 and TRBJ2-1; D is perhaps TRBD2 (6 bases). V dropped 6 bases and J dropped 9 bases, with 21 bases sitting between them. Germline values: CDR1 LNHDA, CDR2 SQIVND (reference sequence). The CDR3 is made up of 15 amino acids. The CDR3 DNA is TGTGCCAGTAGCCAAACCCCGCCGGGGGTAAGTGAGCAGTTCTTC. Translated, it gives CASSQTPPGVSEQFF.

The chain is built from TRBV20-1 and TRBJ2-7; 8 bases are a match to TRBD1. With V trimmed by 6 bases and J by 1 base, 5 bases remained unmatched. The germline V gene has CDR1 DFQATT and CDR2 SNEGSKA (reference sequence). This CDR3 region has 13 residues. The CDR3 sequence is CSAPDRVSYEQYF. The DNA for the CDR3 is TGCAGTGCCCCGGACAGGGTTTCCTACGAGCAGTACTTC.

V gene TRBV5-6 combines with J gene TRBJ1-2; the D is unclear. The CDR3 is made up of 15 amino acids. In germline, CDR1 is SGHDT, CDR2 YYEEEE. Trimming shortened V by 0 bases and J by 0 bases, and 9 bases separated the two germline ends. The CDR3 nucleotides read TGTGCCAGCAGCTTGGAGTGGGGTACTAACTATGGCTACACCTTC. Protein sequence: CASSLEWGTNYGYTF.

This rearrangement joins TRBV27 to TRBJ2-7; 7 nucleotides align to TRBD2. The V and J ends lost 6 bases and 3 bases, in that order; junction bases with no gene match: 8. Per germline, CDR1 MNHEY and CDR2 SMNVEV (reference sequence). There are 14 residues in the CDR3. This CDR3 is CASSFGPSGYEQYF. CDR3 in DNA: TGTGCCAGCAGCTTCGGCCCTAGCGGCTACGAGCAGTACTTC.

In this sample, this clonotype turned up many times. This may arise from a read error, as a much more abundant clone is one base away. V usage is TRBV6-5 and J usage is TRBJ2-7; D not certain. V lost 2 bases and J 0 bases, leaving 8 bases between the germline ends. Germline CDR1 is MNHEY and CDR2 is SVGAGI. This CDR3 has 14 amino acids. In DNA form, the CDR3 reads TGTGCCAGCAGTTACGGGCAGAGCTCCTACGAGCAGTACTTC. It codes for CASSYGQSSYEQYF.

In its sample, this clonotype was seen many times. The CDR3 loop reads CASSLPETVTEAFF. CDR3 nucleotide sequence: TGTGCCAGCAGTCTGCCAGAGACAGTCACTGAAGCTTTCTTT. The chain is built from TRBV28 and TRBJ1-1, with D possibly TRBD1 on 5 matching bases. The length of the CDR3 is 14 residues. CDR1 is MDHEN, CDR2 SYDVKM, per germline. Trimming pared 5 bases from V and 4 bases from J, leaving 14 bases between.

This clonotype occurred many times. The chain couples TRBV12-3 or TRBV12-4 to TRBJ2-7; D gene ambiguous. V was clipped by 5 bases and J by 2 bases, with 19 bases between them. This CDR3 is built from 16 residues. CDR3 loop: CASSNPPVTTAYEQYF. The CDR3 region has the DNA TGTGCCAGCAGTAATCCCCCAGTGACAACTGCCTACGAGCAGTACTTC.